The 24 T cell receptor beta chains presented below share a single source sample, sequenced in a study of identifying expanded T cells in peripheral blood (dated by TCRdb to between 2019 and 2020). The library was obtained by the immunoSEQ multiplex PCR assay. Held by TCRdb, this immuneACCESS table contains in-frame sequences only and omits some clones. Under half of the omission traces to an unresolved V gene where checked; the cause of the rest is unknown. Here the sample has about 86,000 clones; approximately 85% occur a single time. The ten largest make up 4% to 5.5% of the sample. The specimen was blood. The receptors were sampled from a person aged 18 to 75 in good health.

This clone was found a few times. This chain joins TRBV11-2 and TRBJ2-1; 8 nucleotides agree with TRBD2. The ends lost 2 bases at V and 14 bases at J; junction bases unmatched: 14. Germline V gives CDR1 SGHAT, CDR2 FQNNGV. The length of the CDR3 is 15 residues. This chain's CDR3 is CASSLIRSPGLEEFF. The CDR3 coding sequence is TGTGCCAGCAGCTTAATAAGGTCCCCGGGACTAGAAGAGTTCTTC.

The V and J genes are TRBV5-1 and TRBJ2-2; D is uncertain. CDR1 is SGHRS and CDR2 is YFSETQ in the germline V gene. The CDR3 consists of 18 residues. Trimming pared 0 bases from V and 0 bases from J, leaving 15 bases between. CDR3: CASSLAPLASANTGELFF. The CDR3 DNA reads TGCGCCAGCAGCTTGGCCCCTTTGGCGTCCGCGAACACCGGGGAGCTGTTTTTT.

This clone came up a few times. The V gene is TRBV2, the J gene TRBJ1-6, with D unclear. The CDR3 is 15 residues long. CDR1 is SNHLY and CDR2 is FYNNEI in the germline V gene. Trimming stripped 7 bases from V and 7 bases from J, with 17 bases between. The CDR3 DNA is TGTGCCAGCATATCTTCGGGGATTGAAAATTCACCCCTCCACTTT. This codes for CASISSGIENSPLHF.

V and J are TRBV6-5 and TRBJ1-6; 7 bases map to TRBD1. V shed 4 bases and J 6 bases; nucleotides not matched to a gene: 9. CDR1 is MNHEY and CDR2 is SVGAGI in the germline V gene. The CDR3 loop spans 16 amino acids. The CDR3 DNA reads TGTGCCAGCAGTTCCCGACCGGGACAGTCTAATTCACCCCTCCACTTT. Amino acid sequence: CASSSRPGQSNSPLHF.

This clone was observed at least ten times. This chain joins TRBV29-1 and TRBJ1-2; D is unclear. Looked up from germline, CDR1 is SQVTM and CDR2 is ANQGSEA. V lost 0 bases and J lost 8, with 13 bases in between. The CDR3 is made up of 13 amino acids. CDR3 bases: TGCAGCGTTGAAGAGGGTCCAGTACGAGGCTACACCTTC. It specifies CSVEEGPVRGYTF.

This chain connects TRBV11-1 to TRBJ1-1, with D perhaps TRBD1 (6 bases). Germline V gene data show CDR1 as SGHAT and CDR2 as FQDESV (reference sequence). V was pared by 1 base and J by 8 bases, with 14 bases between. The CDR3 runs to 14 residues. The CDR3 nucleotides are TGTGCCAGCAGCTTAGACAGGGTCGGAGCGGAAGCTTTCTTT. This gives the protein CASSLDRVGAEAFF. Full variable domain (missing parts from reference TRBV11-1 and TRBJ1-1): EAEVAQSPRYKITEKSQAVAFWCDPISGHATLYWYRQILGQGPELLVQFQDESVVDDSQLPKDRFSAERLKGVDSTLKIQPAELGDSAMYLCASSLDRVGAEAFFGQGTRLTVV.

The rearrangement uses TRBV6-5 and TRBJ2-7, with 10 positions matching TRBD2. Germline lookup yields CDR1 MNHEY and CDR2 SVGAGI. This CDR3 has 16 residues. Trimming cost V 0 bases and J 2 bases; bases outside gene matches: 4. CDR3 region: CASSYSSGGAAYEQYF. The CDR3 nucleotides read TGTGCCAGCAGTTACTCGAGCGGGGGGGCCGCCTACGAGCAGTACTTC.

The chain employs TRBV2 and TRBJ2-7; D is possibly TRBD2 (6 bases). CDR1 and CDR2 from the germline V gene are SNHLY and FYNNEI. With 4 bases removed from V and 1 base from J, the gap between germline ends came to 17 bases. The CDR3 spans 16 residues. The CDR3 sequence: CASSGGGLSLSYEQYF. DNA for the CDR3: TGTGCCAGCAGTGGGGGAGGACTGTCGTTATCCTACGAGCAGTACTTC.

The chain links TRBV4-1 to TRBJ1-4; D unclear. V lost 0 bases and J 9 bases, leaving 14 bases between the germline ends. This CDR3 contains 15 residues. Germline CDR1 is MGHRA and CDR2 is YSYEKL. In nucleotides, the CDR3 is TGCGCCAGCAGCCAAGACTATTCGATGGCGCAAAAACTGTTTTTT. Translation gives CASSQDYSMAQKLFF.

The chain is built from TRBV19 and TRBJ1-1, with D maybe TRBD1 (5 bases). From germline, CDR1 is LNHDA and CDR2 SQIVND (reference sequence). V was trimmed by 6 bases and J by 5 bases, leaving 22 bases between them. This CDR3 spans 16 amino acids. The CDR3 DNA reads TGTGCCAGTAGCGCCCCCTTGCGGGGCCGTGGGACTGAAGCTTTCTTT. This gives the protein CASSAPLRGRGTEAFF.

This sequence joins TRBV10-3 and TRBJ2-2; 10 bases line up with TRBD1. The V gene's germline CDR1 is ENHRY and CDR2 SYGVKD. The ends lost 3 bases at V and 3 bases at J; junction bases unmatched: 16. The CDR3 covers 20 residues. The CDR3 region is CAISESETGGVIKDTGELFF. CDR3 nucleotide sequence: TGTGCCATCAGTGAATCCGAGACAGGGGGCGTTATTAAGGACACCGGGGAGCTGTTTTTT.

This chain connects TRBV27 to TRBJ2-6, with D uncertain. V lost 3 bases and J 2 bases, leaving 11 bases between the germline ends. The CDR3 spans 16 residues. Germline CDR1 and CDR2: MNHEY and SMNVEV (reference sequence). The CDR3 is CASSFSSVAGANVLTF. CDR3 bases: TGTGCCAGCAGTTTCTCCTCGGTCGCTGGGGCCAACGTCCTGACTTTC.

The chain combines TRBV9 with TRBJ1-3, with 7 bases matching TRBD1. This CDR3 spans 16 amino acids. With 0 bases clipped from V and 3 bases from J, the junction kept 6 bases outside the gene matches. CDR1 and CDR2 from the germline V gene are SGDLS and YYNGEE. CDR3: CASSVVSTGSGNTIYF. The CDR3, as DNA: TGTGCCAGCAGCGTAGTATCGACAGGGAGTGGAAACACCATATATTTT. Variable domain in full (rest from reference TRBV9 and TRBJ1-3): DSGVTQTPKHLITATGQRVTLRCSPRSGDLSVYWYQQSLDQGLQFLIQYYNGEERAKGNILERFSAQQFPDLHSELNLSSLELGDSALYFCASSVVSTGSGNTIYFGEGSWLTVV.

The chain employs TRBV13 and TRBJ2-7, with TRBD1 identical over 10 bases. CDR1 and CDR2 (germline): PRHDT, FYEKMQ (reference sequence). This CDR3 has 15 residues. J was trimmed by 2 bases and V by 6 bases; bases with no gene match: 7. The CDR3 is CASSRPGTGAYEQYF. The CDR3 nucleotides are TGTGCCAGCAGTCGCCCCGGGACAGGGGCCTACGAGCAGTACTTC.

In regard to this clone: A read error may produce the germline difference seen at one junction end. V usage is TRBV10-3 and J usage is TRBJ2-7; D unclear. The CDR3 has 14 amino acids. CDR1 ENHRY and CDR2 SYGVKD come from the germline V gene. The chain's CDR3 is CAISGTSSSFEQYF. For the CDR3, the DNA is TGTGCCATCAGTGGCACCTCCTCATCCTTCGAGCAGTACTTC.

The chain uses TRBV7-3 and TRBJ2-1, with TRBD2 matching 7 bases. CDR1 is SGHTA, CDR2 FQGTGA, per germline. This CDR3 spans 16 amino acids. J lost 2 bases, V lost 1 base, and 5 bases had no gene match. CDR3 nucleotide sequence: TGTGCCAGCAGCTTAAGGGAGGGAACACCCTACAATGAGCAGTTCTTC. Amino acids: CASSLREGTPYNEQFF. The full variable domain, in which reference TRBV7-3 and TRBJ2-1 provide the parts outside the CDR3, is GAGVSQTPSNKVTEKGKYVELRCDPISGHTALYWYRQSLGQGPEFLIYFQGTGAADDSGLPNDRFFAVRPEGSVSTLKIQRTERGDSAVYLCASSLREGTPYNEQFFGPGTRLTVL.

The chain has TRBV30 and TRBJ1-6; the D is unclear. Germline CDR1 GTSNPN, CDR2 SVGIG (reference sequence). This CDR3 spans 11 amino acids. Trimming cost V 1 base and J 6 bases, with 1 base left between them. As DNA, the CDR3 is TGTGCCTGGAGTGGTAATTCACCCCTCCACTTT. Protein product: CAWSGNSPLHF.

The chain couples TRBV14 to TRBJ2-7; no clear D. Germline V gene lookup returns CDR1 SGHDN and CDR2 FVKESK. This CDR3 region has 16 residues. Trimming cost V 1 base and J 2 bases, with 15 bases left between them. The CDR3 sequence is CASSQGPGRVPYEQYF. The CDR3 region has the DNA TGTGCCAGCAGCCAAGGGCCGGGTAGGGTCCCCTACGAGCAGTACTTC.

This chain connects TRBV2 to TRBJ1-1; D is undetermined. The germline V and J ends were trimmed by 6 bases and 0 bases, with 8 bases remaining between them. This CDR3 has 13 amino acids. Germline lookup yields CDR1 SNHLY and CDR2 FYNNEI. The CDR3 DNA is TGTGCCAGCAGCATTTATCTGAACACTGAAGCTTTCTTT. This codes for CASSIYLNTEAFF.

The chain couples TRBV27 to TRBJ1-2; TRBD1 matches at 7 bases. The CDR3 consists of 16 residues. V shed 4 bases, J shed 8 bases, and the junction held 16 bases outside the gene matches. Germline assignment: CDR1 MNHEY and CDR2 SMNVEV (reference sequence). The CDR3 coding sequence is TGTGCCAGCAGTTCTGGAGACAGGGCCCGTTTAGGAGGCTACACCTTC. Encoded protein: CASSSGDRARLGGYTF.

The V call is TRBV30, the J call TRBJ1-1, with no clear D. The CDR3 runs 13 residues. Germline values: CDR1 GTSNPN, CDR2 SVGIG (reference sequence). Trimming removed 1 base at V and 1 base at J, with 7 bases between. Here the CDR3 reads CAWSGNRNTEAFF. The CDR3 DNA reads TGTGCCTGGAGTGGGAACAGGAACACTGAAGCTTTCTTT.

This chain connects TRBV11-2 to TRBJ1-4; D perhaps matches TRBD1 (5 bases). The CDR3 spans 16 residues. The V gene's germline CDR1 is SGHAT and CDR2 FQNNGV. The V end lost 1 base, the J end lost 7 bases, and 16 bases lay between the germline ends. The CDR3 region is CASSLGRGLNSEKLFF. In DNA, the CDR3 is TGTGCCAGCAGCTTAGGTCGGGGACTCAACTCTGAAAAACTGTTTTTT. The variable domain in full, completed from reference TRBV11-2 and TRBJ1-4, reads EAGVAQSPRYKIIEKRQSVAFWCNPISGHATLYWYQQILGQGPKLLIQFQNNGVVDDSQLPKDRFSAERLKGVDSTLKIQPAKLEDSAVYLCASSLGRGLNSEKLFFGSGTQLSVL.

The J gene is TRBJ2-5, the V gene TRBV7-2; D ambiguous. The CDR3 has 13 residues. The germline V gene has CDR1 SGHTA and CDR2 FQGNSA. The V end lost 3 bases, the J end lost 5 bases, and 10 bases lay between the germline ends. The CDR3 sequence is CASSFLYGETQYF. CDR3 DNA sequence: TGTGCCAGCAGCTTTCTCTATGGGGAGACCCAGTACTTC.

This chain uses TRBV7-9 with TRBJ1-4; possibly TRBD1 for D (5 bases). Trimming cost V 3 bases and J 5 bases, with 22 bases left between them. From germline, CDR1 is SEHNR and CDR2 FQNEAQ (reference sequence). The CDR3 runs 18 residues. The chain's CDR3 is CASSFSPHGGELNEKLFF. As DNA, the CDR3 is TGTGCCAGCAGCTTCAGCCCCCACGGGGGGGAACTCAATGAAAAACTGTTTTTT.